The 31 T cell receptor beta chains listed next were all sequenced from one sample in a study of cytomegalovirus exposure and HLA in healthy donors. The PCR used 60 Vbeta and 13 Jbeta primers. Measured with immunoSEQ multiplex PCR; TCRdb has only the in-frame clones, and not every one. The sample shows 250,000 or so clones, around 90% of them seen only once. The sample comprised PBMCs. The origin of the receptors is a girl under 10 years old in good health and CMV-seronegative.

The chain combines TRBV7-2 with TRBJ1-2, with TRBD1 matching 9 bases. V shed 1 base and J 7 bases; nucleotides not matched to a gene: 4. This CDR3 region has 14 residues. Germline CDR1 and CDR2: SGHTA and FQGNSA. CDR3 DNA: TGTGCCAGCAGCTTAGGGGACAGGGCGGTTGGCTACACCTTC. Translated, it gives CASSLGDRAVGYTF.

The CDR3 region is CASSALKQGEVYNSPLHF. As DNA, the CDR3 is TGTGCCAGCAGTGCCCTTAAACAGGGGGAGGTCTATAATTCACCCCTCCACTTT. This sequence joins TRBV2 and TRBJ1-6, with TRBD1 identical over 8 bases. This CDR3 comprises 18 residues. With 4 bases clipped from V and 3 bases from J, the junction kept 11 bases outside the gene matches. The germline V gene has CDR1 SNHLY and CDR2 FYNNEI.

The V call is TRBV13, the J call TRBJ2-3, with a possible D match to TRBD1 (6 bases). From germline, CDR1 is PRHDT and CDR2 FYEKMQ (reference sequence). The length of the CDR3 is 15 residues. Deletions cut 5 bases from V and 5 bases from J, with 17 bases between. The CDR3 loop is CASSLTNTGRDTQYF. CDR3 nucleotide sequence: TGTGCCAGCAGCCTAACGAATACAGGGAGAGATACGCAGTATTTT.

As DNA, the CDR3 is TGTGCCAGCAGTGCCTCTAGAGGCGAGCAGTACTTC. The encoded protein is CASSASRGEQYF. The gene calls are TRBV6-1 and TRBJ2-7; D call uncertain. The CDR3 totals 12 residues. Trimming removed 4 bases from V and 6 bases from J, with 10 bases in between. The germline gives CDR1 MNHNS, CDR2 SASEGT.

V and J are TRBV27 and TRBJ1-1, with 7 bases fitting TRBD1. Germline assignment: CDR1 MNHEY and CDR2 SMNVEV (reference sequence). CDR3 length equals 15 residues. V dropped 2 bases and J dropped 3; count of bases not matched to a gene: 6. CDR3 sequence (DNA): TGTGCCAGCAGTTTAACAGGGGTCGGCGACACTGAAGCTTTCTTT. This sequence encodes CASSLTGVGDTEAFF.

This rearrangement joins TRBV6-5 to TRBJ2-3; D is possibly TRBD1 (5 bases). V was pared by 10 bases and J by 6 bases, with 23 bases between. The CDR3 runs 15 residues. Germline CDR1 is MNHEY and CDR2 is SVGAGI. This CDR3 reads CATGQGVPLFDTQYF. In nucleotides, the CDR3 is TGTGCCACAGGCCAAGGGGTCCCTCTTTTTGATACGCAGTATTTT.

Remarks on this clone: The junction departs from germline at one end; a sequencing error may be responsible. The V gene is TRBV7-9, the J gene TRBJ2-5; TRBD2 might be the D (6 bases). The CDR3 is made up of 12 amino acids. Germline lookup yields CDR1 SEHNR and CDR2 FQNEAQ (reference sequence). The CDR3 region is CSSSSGRETQYF. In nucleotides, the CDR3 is TGTTCCAGCAGCTCAGGGAGGGAGACCCAGTACTTC. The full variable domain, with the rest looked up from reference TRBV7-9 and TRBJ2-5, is DTGVSQNPRHKITKRGQNVTFRCDPISEHNRLYWYRQTLGQGPEFLTYFQNEAQLEKSRLLSDRFSAERPKGSFSTLEIQRTEQGDSAMYLCSSSSGRETQYFGPGTRLLVL.

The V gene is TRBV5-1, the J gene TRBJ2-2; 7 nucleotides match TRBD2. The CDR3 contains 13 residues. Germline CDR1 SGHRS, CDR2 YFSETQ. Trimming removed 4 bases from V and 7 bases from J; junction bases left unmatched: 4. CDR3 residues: CASSLSGNGELFF. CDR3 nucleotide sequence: TGCGCCAGCAGCCTCAGCGGGAACGGGGAGCTGTTTTTT.

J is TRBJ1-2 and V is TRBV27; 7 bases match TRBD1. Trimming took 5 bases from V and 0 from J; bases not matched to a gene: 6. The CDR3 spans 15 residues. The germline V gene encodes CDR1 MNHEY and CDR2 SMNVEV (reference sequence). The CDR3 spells CASSHSTGTNYGYTF. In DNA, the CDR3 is TGTGCCAGCAGTCATTCGACAGGGACTAACTATGGCTACACCTTC.

The CDR3 sequence is CASSWGTGYRTGELFF. The DNA of the CDR3 is TGTGCCAGCAGTTGGGGGACAGGGTATCGAACCGGGGAGCTGTTTTTT. The J gene is TRBJ2-2, the V gene TRBV5-5, with 9 positions matching TRBD1. V shed 5 bases, J shed 5 bases, and the junction held 10 bases outside the gene matches. CDR3 length: 16 residues. Looked up from germline, CDR1 is SGHKS and CDR2 is YYEKEE (reference sequence).

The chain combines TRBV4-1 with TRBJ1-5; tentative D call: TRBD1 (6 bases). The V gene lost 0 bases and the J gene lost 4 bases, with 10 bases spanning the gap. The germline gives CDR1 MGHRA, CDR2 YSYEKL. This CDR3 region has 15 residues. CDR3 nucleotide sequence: TGCGCCAGCAGCCAAGATCTCGACAGGAATCAGCCCCAGCATTTT. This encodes CASSQDLDRNQPQHF.

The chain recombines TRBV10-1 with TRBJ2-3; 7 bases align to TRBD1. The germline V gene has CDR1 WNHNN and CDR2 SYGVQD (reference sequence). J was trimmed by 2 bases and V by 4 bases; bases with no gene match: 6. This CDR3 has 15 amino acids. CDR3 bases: TGCGCCAGCAGTGGGGGACAGCTGACCACAGATACGCAGTATTTT. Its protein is CASSGGQLTTDTQYF.

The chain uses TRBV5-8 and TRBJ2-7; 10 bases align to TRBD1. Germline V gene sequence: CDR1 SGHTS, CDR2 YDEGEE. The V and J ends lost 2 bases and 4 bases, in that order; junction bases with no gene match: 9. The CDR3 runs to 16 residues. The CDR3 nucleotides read TGTGCCAGCAGCTTAAATTCGGGACAGGGGTCATACGAGCAGTACTTC. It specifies CASSLNSGQGSYEQYF.

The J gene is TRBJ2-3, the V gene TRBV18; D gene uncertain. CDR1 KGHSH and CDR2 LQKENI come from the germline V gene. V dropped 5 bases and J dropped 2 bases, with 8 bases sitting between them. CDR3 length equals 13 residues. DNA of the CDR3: TGTGCCAGCTCATCCGGTACCACAGATACGCAGTATTTT. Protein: CASSSGTTDTQYF.

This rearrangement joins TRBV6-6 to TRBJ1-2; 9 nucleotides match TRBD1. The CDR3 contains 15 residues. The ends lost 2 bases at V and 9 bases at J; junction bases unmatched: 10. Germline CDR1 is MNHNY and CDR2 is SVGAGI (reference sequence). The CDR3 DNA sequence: TGTGCCAGCAGTTACATTGGGACAGGGTCTATCAGCTACACCTTC. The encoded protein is CASSYIGTGSISYTF.

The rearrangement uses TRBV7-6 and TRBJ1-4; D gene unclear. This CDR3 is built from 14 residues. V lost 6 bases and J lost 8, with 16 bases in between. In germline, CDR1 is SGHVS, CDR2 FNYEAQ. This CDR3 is CASSPETTREKLFF. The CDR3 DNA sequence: TGTGCCAGCAGTCCGGAGACCACGCGGGAAAAACTGTTTTTT. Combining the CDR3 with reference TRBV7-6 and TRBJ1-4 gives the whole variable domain GAGVSQSPRYKVTKRGQDVALRCDPISGHVSLYWYRQALGQGPEFLTYFNYEAQQDKSGLPNDRFSAERPEGSISTLTIQRTEQRDSAMYRCASSPETTREKLFFGSGTQLSVL.

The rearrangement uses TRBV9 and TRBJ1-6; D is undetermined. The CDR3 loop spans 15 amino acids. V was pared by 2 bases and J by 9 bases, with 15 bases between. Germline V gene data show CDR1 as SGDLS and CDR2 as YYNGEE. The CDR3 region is CASSVGTEPRSPLHF. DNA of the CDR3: TGTGCCAGCAGCGTTGGCACGGAGCCCCGTTCACCCCTCCACTTT.

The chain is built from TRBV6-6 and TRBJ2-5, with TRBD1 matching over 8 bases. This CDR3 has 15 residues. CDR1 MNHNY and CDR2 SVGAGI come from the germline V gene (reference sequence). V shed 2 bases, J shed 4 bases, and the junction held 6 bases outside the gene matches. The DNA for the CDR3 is TGTGCCAGCAGTTACCGGACAGGGCGAGTAGAGACCCAGTACTTC. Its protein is CASSYRTGRVETQYF.

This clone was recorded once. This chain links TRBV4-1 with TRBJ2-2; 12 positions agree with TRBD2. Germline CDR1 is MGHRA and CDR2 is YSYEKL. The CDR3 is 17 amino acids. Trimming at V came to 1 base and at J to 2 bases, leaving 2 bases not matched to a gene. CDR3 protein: CASSQATSGGNTGELFF. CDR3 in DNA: TGCGCCAGCAGCCAAGCGACTAGCGGGGGAAACACCGGGGAGCTGTTTTTT.

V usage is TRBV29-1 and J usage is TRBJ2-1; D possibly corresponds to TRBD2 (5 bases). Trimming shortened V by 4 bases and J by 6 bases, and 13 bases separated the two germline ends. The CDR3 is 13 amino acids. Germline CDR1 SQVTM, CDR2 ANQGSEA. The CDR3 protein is CSVANGIGNEQFF. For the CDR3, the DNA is TGCAGCGTTGCAAACGGGATAGGCAATGAGCAGTTCTTC.

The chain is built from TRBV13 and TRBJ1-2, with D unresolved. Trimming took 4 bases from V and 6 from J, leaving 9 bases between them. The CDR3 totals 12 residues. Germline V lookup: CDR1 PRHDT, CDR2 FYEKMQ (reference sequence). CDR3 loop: CASSWNLDGYTF. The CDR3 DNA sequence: TGTGCCAGCAGCTGGAACCTAGATGGCTACACCTTC.

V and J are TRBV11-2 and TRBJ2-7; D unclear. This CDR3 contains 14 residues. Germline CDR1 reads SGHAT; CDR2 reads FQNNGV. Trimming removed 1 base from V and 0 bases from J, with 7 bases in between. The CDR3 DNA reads TGTGCCAGCAGCTTAGCACTAAACTCCTACGAGCAGTACTTC. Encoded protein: CASSLALNSYEQYF.

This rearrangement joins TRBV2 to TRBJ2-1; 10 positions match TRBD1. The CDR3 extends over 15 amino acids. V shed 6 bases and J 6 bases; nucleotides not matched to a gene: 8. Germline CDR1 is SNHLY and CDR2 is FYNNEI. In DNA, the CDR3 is TGTGCCAGCAGCTCCGGGACAGGGGACAGCAATGAGCAGTTCTTC. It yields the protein CASSSGTGDSNEQFF.

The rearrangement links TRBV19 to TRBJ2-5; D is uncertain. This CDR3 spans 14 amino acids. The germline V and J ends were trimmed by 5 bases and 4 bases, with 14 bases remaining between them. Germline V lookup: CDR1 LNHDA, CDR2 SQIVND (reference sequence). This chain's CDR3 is CASSATVASETQYF. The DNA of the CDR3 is TGTGCCAGTAGTGCCACGGTAGCCTCAGAGACCCAGTACTTC.

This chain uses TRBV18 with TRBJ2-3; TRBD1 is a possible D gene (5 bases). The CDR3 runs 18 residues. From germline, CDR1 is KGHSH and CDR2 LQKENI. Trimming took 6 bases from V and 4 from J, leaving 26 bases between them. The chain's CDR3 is CASSPPFGVDSPPDTQYF. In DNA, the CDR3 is TGTGCCAGCTCGCCGCCTTTTGGGGTCGACAGCCCTCCAGATACGCAGTATTTT.

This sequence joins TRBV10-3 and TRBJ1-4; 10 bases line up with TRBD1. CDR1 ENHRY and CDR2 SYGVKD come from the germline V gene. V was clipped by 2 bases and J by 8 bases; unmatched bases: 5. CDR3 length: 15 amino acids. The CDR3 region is CAISEGQGGSEKLFF. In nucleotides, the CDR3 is TGTGCCATCAGTGAGGGACAGGGGGGATCGGAAAAACTGTTTTTT.

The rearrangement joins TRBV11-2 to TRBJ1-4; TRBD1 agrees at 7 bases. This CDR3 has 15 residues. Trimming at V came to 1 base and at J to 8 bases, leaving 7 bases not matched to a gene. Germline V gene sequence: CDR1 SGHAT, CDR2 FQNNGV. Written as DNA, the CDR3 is TGTGCCAGCAGCTTAGTTTGGCAGGACAGGGAAAAACTGTTTTTT. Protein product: CASSLVWQDREKLFF.

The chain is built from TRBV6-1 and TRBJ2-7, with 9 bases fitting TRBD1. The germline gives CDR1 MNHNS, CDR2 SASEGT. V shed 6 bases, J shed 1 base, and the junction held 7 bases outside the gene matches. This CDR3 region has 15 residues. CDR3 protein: CASRETGGSSYEQYF. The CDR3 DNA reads TGTGCCAGCAGAGAGACAGGGGGTTCATCCTACGAGCAGTACTTC.

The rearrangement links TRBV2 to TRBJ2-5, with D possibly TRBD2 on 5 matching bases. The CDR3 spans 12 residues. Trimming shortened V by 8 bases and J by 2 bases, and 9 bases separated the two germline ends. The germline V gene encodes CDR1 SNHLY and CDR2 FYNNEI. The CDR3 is CASGREQETQYF. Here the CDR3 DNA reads TGTGCCAGCGGCCGGGAACAAGAGACCCAGTACTTC.

The CDR3, as DNA: TGCGCCAGCAGCCCGGGACTAGCGGGAGGGGATACGCAGTATTTT. This codes for CASSPGLAGGDTQYF. The chain has TRBV4-1 and TRBJ2-3; 16 bases are shared with TRBD2. CDR3 length equals 15 residues. The junction had 1 base not matched to a gene; V was cut back by 4 bases and J by 6 bases. The germline CDR1 and CDR2 sequences are MGHRA and YSYEKL.

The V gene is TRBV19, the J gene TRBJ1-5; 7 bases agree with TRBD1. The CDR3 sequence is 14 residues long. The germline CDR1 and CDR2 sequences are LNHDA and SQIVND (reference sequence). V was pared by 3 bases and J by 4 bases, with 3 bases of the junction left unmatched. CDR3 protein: CASSIQGQNQPQHF. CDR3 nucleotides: TGTGCCAGTAGTATTCAGGGACAGAATCAGCCCCAGCATTTT.